A selection of T cell receptor beta chains follows, all from one sample in a study of identical twins. TCRdb recomputed calls from the 5' RACE reads with MiXCR, one row per CDR3 protein. The sample shows about 260,000 distinct CDR3 sequences, around 6.6% of them seen only once. Another study also made use of these data, one on yellow fever vaccine responses in identical twins.

Sequenced material: memory (CD45RO+) T cells sorted from blood. The receptors stem from a woman aged 18-30 years in good health. Both conserved end residues are trimmed from each CDR3. Where a row states a size, it is once, few, many or the class of an expanded clone; other rows omit it.

clone_size	v_call	j_call	cdr3_aa
.	TRBV2	TRBJ1-5	ASSDEQNQPQH
few	TRBV19	TRBJ2-4	ASSMRGENIQY
.	TRBV28	TRBJ1-1	ASMWVGEAF
many	TRBV15	TRBJ2-6	ATSSQGRSGANVLT
.	TRBV28	TRBJ2-1	AERGYNEQF
few	TRBV3-1	TRBJ2-2	ASSPNRVTGELF
.	TRBV28	TRBJ1-6	ASSLGPGIVFSPLH
many	TRBV27	TRBJ2-6	ASGDRLRNGANVLT
.	TRBV5-5	TRBJ2-7	ASSSLMTYEQY
many	TRBV12-3/TRBV12-4	TRBJ1-5	ASRKADQPQH
few	TRBV7-3	TRBJ2-5	ASSLAGVSTETQY
.	TRBV6-1	TRBJ2-7	ASSERRLAAYEQY
few	TRBV11-2	TRBJ2-1	ASSLRAGGLRNEQF
many	TRBV5-1	TRBJ2-5	ASSRNDGFQETQY
.	TRBV19	TRBJ1-1	ASSMPGTAKAF
few	TRBV2	TRBJ2-1	TSSPGLAGGPGYNEQF
many	TRBV20-1	TRBJ1-2	SAKTGSRGYT
many	TRBV3-1	TRBJ2-1	ASSQDIARGPYNEQF
few	TRBV5-5	TRBJ1-5	ASSLRGDSSSNQPQH
.	TRBV10-2	TRBJ2-3	ASSPVFWTDTQY
.	TRBV18	TRBJ2-1	ASSPVGQSNEQF
few	TRBV11-2	TRBJ1-1	ASSSVSVTKDAF
.	TRBV29-1	TRBJ1-1	SGKQGAGTEAF
many	TRBV7-9	TRBJ2-3	ASSNGHKLTDTQY
few	TRBV28	TRBJ2-1	ATLGADLYNEQF
few	TRBV12-3/TRBV12-4	TRBJ2-3	ASSLGRGGNTDTQY
.	TRBV6-4	TRBJ2-3	ASRAGGDTDTQY
many	TRBV13	TRBJ2-1	ASSLLGRASFYNEQF
.	TRBV9	TRBJ2-1	ASTPPGAGEGEQF
few	TRBV5-1	TRBJ1-5	ATSPPGGNQPQH
few	TRBV7-9	TRBJ1-2	ASSPSLRDYGYT
few	TRBV6-1	TRBJ2-1	ASRGLSPYNEQF
many	TRBV12-3/TRBV12-4	TRBJ2-1	ASSFPPPGDNEQF
.	TRBV6-2/TRBV6-3	TRBJ1-6	ASRTLGLNSPLH
few	TRBV12-3/TRBV12-4	TRBJ2-5	ASSGEGLAGGETQY
many	TRBV7-7	TRBJ1-5	ASSAPPNRYNQPQH
many	TRBV20-1	TRBJ1-1	SALNRPAIEAF
many	TRBV12-3/TRBV12-4	TRBJ1-2	ASSQGFGYT
many	TRBV6-1	TRBJ2-2	AISSGRPGELF
.	TRBV12-3/TRBV12-4	TRBJ2-7	ASSSGLAASSYEQY
few	TRBV5-1	TRBJ2-2	ASKEGTFTGGELF
.	TRBV6-1	TRBJ1-6	ASSAQGTESSYNSPLH
.	TRBV5-8	TRBJ1-1	ASHVSQTVNTEAF
few	TRBV27	TRBJ2-2	ASRSGTGGTGELF
many	TRBV12-3/TRBV12-4	TRBJ2-1	ASSLSLAGGPGEQF